The entry that follows covers one T cell receptor beta chain sequence. This specimen belongs to a study of blood T cell repertoires in COVID-19. Study as a whole: The analysed material was cDNA or gDNA that came from T cells, B-cell-depleted T cells, or PBMCs.

The CDR3 length is 15 residues. Germline trimming cut 1 base from V and 7 bases from J; bases unmatched to any gene: 8. Germline V gene data show CDR1 as SGHVS and CDR2 as FNYEAQ. The participants were between roughly 18 and 100 years old and came from under 25 US areas. In the authors' workflow: Reference gene primer amplification gave nucleated cell count estimates. Profiled with immunoSEQ multiplex PCR; TCRdb holds only in-frame clones, not every one. V, J and clone size are taken as reported in that table, and D and trimming were inferred from the DNA itself. The data contain approximately 270,000 clones, approximately 90% of them singletons.

The chain joins TRBV7-6 to TRBJ2-7, with 9 bases fitting TRBD1. This TCR was recovered from a man aged 35 to 55 who had been exposed to COVID-19. The sample taken for sequencing was PBMCs or T cells enriched from blood (not recorded which). DNA of the CDR3: TGTGCCAGCAGCTTAGAGACAGGGGGGCTAGAGGAGCAGTACTTC. The encoded protein is CASSLETGGLEEQYF.